The 28 T cell receptor beta chains below all came from one sample that was sequenced in a study of T cell responses to AZD1222 COVID-19 vaccine. Libraries were prepared by immunoSEQ multiplex PCR; TCRdb keeps only in-frame clonotypes and omits some of them. The sample shows 130,000 or so clones, 89% of them seen only once. The material sequenced was peripheral blood, taken on day 0 of AZD1222 vaccination. These receptors were taken from an adult in good health.

This chain joins TRBV9 and TRBJ2-1, with D possibly TRBD2 on 6 matching bases. Germline V CDR1 and CDR2: SGDLS, YYNGEE. Trimming took 4 bases from V and 0 from J, leaving 14 bases between them. This CDR3 is built from 16 residues. The CDR3 is CASSPHAGSSYNEQFF. The CDR3 region has the DNA TGTGCCAGCAGCCCCCATGCGGGAAGCTCCTACAATGAGCAGTTCTTC. The variable domain in full, with the rest retrieved from reference TRBV9 and TRBJ2-1, is DSGVTQTPKHLITATGQRVTLRCSPRSGDLSVYWYQQSLDQGLQFLIQYYNGEERAKGNILERFSAQQFPDLHSELNLSSLELGDSALYFCASSPHAGSSYNEQFFGPGTRLTVL.

The chain uses TRBV6-5 and TRBJ2-1; 11 bases line up with TRBD2. Germline V gene sequence: CDR1 MNHEY, CDR2 SVGAGI. This CDR3 region has 15 residues. V lost 0 bases, J lost 7 bases, and 2 bases stayed unmatched. The CDR3 is CASSYSSGGANEQFF. The CDR3 DNA reads as TGTGCCAGCAGTTACTCTAGCGGGGGGGCAAATGAGCAGTTCTTC.

The chain joins TRBV19 to TRBJ1-4; 7 bases agree with TRBD1. Germline V gene sequence: CDR1 LNHDA, CDR2 SQIVND (reference sequence). The CDR3 extends over 17 amino acids. Losses at the gene ends were 1 base for V and 5 bases for J; bases not matched to a gene: 10. The DNA of the CDR3 is TGTGCCAGTAGTATAGGAGGAGGGGGCAAAGGAAATGAAAAACTGTTTTTT. Residues: CASSIGGGGKGNEKLFF.

This rearrangement joins TRBV4-1 to TRBJ1-4; TRBD1 aligns across 9 bases. V lost 3 bases, J lost 8 bases, and 16 bases stayed unmatched. Germline V lookup: CDR1 MGHRA, CDR2 YSYEKL. The CDR3 is made up of 18 amino acids. CDR3 bases: TGCGCCAGCAGCCAGGCCGGGACAGGGTCCCTTGTGGGGGAAAAACTGTTTTTT. Its protein product is CASSQAGTGSLVGEKLFF.

The V gene is TRBV6-2 or TRBV6-3, the J gene TRBJ2-3, with 7 bases aligning to TRBD2. The CDR3 contains 19 residues. CDR1 and CDR2 (germline): MNHEY, SVGEGT. J lost 3 bases, V lost 0 bases, and 15 bases had no gene match. DNA for the CDR3: TGTGCCAGCAGTTACTCTGTTAGCGGGCCACCTGGGGGGACAGATACGCAGTATTTT. Its protein is CASSYSVSGPPGGTDTQYF.

The chain recombines TRBV10-2 with TRBJ1-6; the match to TRBD1 covers 8 bases. The CDR3 length is 14 residues. Looked up from germline, CDR1 is WSHSY and CDR2 is SAAADI. J gave up 7 bases and V 5 bases, and 4 bases lay outside the gene matches. The CDR3 nucleotides are TGCGCCAGCAGTATGACAGGGGAAAATTCACCCCTCCACTTT. Translated, it gives CASSMTGENSPLHF.

This chain uses TRBV7-9 with TRBJ1-6, with a weak D call TRBD1 (5 bases). V was shortened by 4 bases and J by 10 bases, with 14 bases between the two germline ends. Looked up from germline, CDR1 is SEHNR and CDR2 is FQNEAQ (reference sequence). The CDR3 runs 14 residues. The CDR3 nucleotides read TGTGCCAGCAGCTCGGGGCCTCGAACGTCACCCCTCCACTTT. This encodes CASSSGPRTSPLHF.

The chain employs TRBV4-1 and TRBJ2-7; 8 bases are a match to TRBD2. Germline V gene data show CDR1 as MGHRA and CDR2 as YSYEKL. This CDR3 is 15 amino acids long. V trimming: 0 bases; J trimming: 1 base; junction bases outside the gene matches: 2. CDR3 amino acids: CASSQEGTRSYEQYF. As DNA, the CDR3 is TGCGCCAGCAGCCAAGAAGGGACTAGATCCTACGAGCAGTACTTC.

This clone occurred once. The chain is built from TRBV6-2 or TRBV6-3 and TRBJ2-3; no definite D call. The germline V and J ends were trimmed by 1 base and 3 bases, with 17 bases remaining between them. CDR1 and CDR2 from the germline V gene are MNHEY and SVGEGT. The CDR3 loop spans 17 amino acids. The CDR3 sequence: CASSYYADGVGTDTQYF. DNA for the CDR3: TGTGCCAGCAGTTACTATGCAGACGGAGTTGGGACAGATACGCAGTATTTT.

The chain carries TRBV28 and TRBJ2-1, with D possibly called TRBD1 or TRBD2 (6 bases each). CDR3 size: 15 residues. V was cut by 2 bases and J by 4 bases, with 12 bases left in between. Germline CDR1 reads MDHEN; CDR2 reads SYDVKM. The CDR3 DNA sequence: TGTGCCAGCAGTTTACAAGGAGGGGGGTACAATGAGCAGTTCTTC. Protein product: CASSLQGGGYNEQFF.

This chain joins TRBV28 and TRBJ1-4, with D perhaps TRBD1 (6 bases). Trimming shortened V by 5 bases and J by 6 bases, and 13 bases separated the two germline ends. This CDR3 contains 14 residues. Germline values: CDR1 MDHEN, CDR2 SYDVKM. CDR3: CASSPGGPYEKLFF. CDR3 nucleotides: TGTGCCAGCAGTCCCGGGGGGCCCTATGAAAAACTGTTTTTT.

The chain employs TRBV5-1 and TRBJ1-1; D unclear. CDR3 size: 14 residues. The germline V gene has CDR1 SGHRS and CDR2 YFSETQ. V was cut by 0 bases and J by 0 bases, with 6 bases left in between. The CDR3 here is CASSLVSVNTEAFF. DNA for the CDR3: TGCGCCAGCAGCTTGGTTTCCGTGAACACTGAAGCTTTCTTT. Filled out from reference TRBV5-1 and TRBJ1-1, the complete variable domain reads KAGVTQTPRYLIKTRGQQVTLSCSPISGHRSVSWYQQTPGQGLQFLFEYFSETQRNKGNFPGRFSGRQFSNSRSEMNVSTLELGDSALYLCASSLVSVNTEAFFGQGTRLTVV.

The genes are TRBV19 and TRBJ1-5, with 11 positions matching TRBD1. There are 15 residues in the CDR3. Per the germline V gene, CDR1 is LNHDA and CDR2 is SQIVND (reference sequence). The ends lost 5 bases at V and 2 bases at J; junction bases unmatched: 2. This chain's CDR3 is CASSSGQGGNQPQHF. The DNA for the CDR3 is TGTGCCAGTAGTTCGGGACAGGGGGGCAATCAGCCCCAGCATTTT.

The genes are TRBV15 and TRBJ2-1; 10 nucleotides line up with TRBD2. Trimming removed 6 bases from V and 0 bases from J; junction bases left unmatched: 20. CDR3 length: 21 amino acids. Germline CDR1 reads LNHNV; CDR2 reads YYDKDF (reference sequence). This chain's CDR3 is CATRRLAGSTWFRSSYNEQFF. The CDR3 DNA reads TGTGCCACCAGGAGACTAGCGGGCTCTACGTGGTTTAGAAGCTCCTACAATGAGCAGTTCTTC.

The J gene is TRBJ2-7, the V gene TRBV13; 10 bases are shared with TRBD1. Germline assignment: CDR1 PRHDT and CDR2 FYEKMQ (reference sequence). The ends lost 5 bases at V and 4 bases at J; junction bases unmatched: 17. The CDR3 spans 18 residues. CDR3: CASSPGQGVRIDSYEQYF. CDR3 coding DNA: TGTGCCAGCAGCCCCGGACAGGGGGTTCGGATCGATAGTTACGAGCAGTACTTC.

The V call is TRBV28, the J call TRBJ1-2, with TRBD1 matching over 7 bases. CDR3 length equals 12 residues. Germline V gives CDR1 MDHEN, CDR2 SYDVKM. Losses at the gene ends were 7 bases for V and 3 bases for J; bases not matched to a gene: 2. The CDR3 DNA sequence: TGTGCCAGCATAGGGGGCTACTATGGCTACACCTTC. Translating it yields CASIGGYYGYTF.

V usage is TRBV11-2 and J usage is TRBJ1-1; D unresolved. Trimming shortened V by 10 bases and J by 8 bases, and 5 bases separated the two germline ends. The CDR3 sequence is 8 residues long. The germline V gene encodes CDR1 SGHAT and CDR2 FQNNGV. CDR3 nucleotides: TGTGCCACCGTGGAAGCTTTCTTT. This translates into CATVEAFF.

This chain connects TRBV5-8 to TRBJ1-2; D not resolved. The CDR3 runs 11 residues. The V end was cut by 4 bases, the J end by 8 bases, with 9 bases between. In germline, CDR1 is SGHTS, CDR2 YDEGEE. The CDR3 reads CASSRRPGYTF. The DNA for the CDR3 is TGTGCCAGCAGCCGGCGGCCGGGCTACACCTTC.

The gene calls are TRBV5-1 and TRBJ1-5; TRBD1 might be the D (5 bases). V gave up 4 bases and J gave up 0 bases, with 8 bases separating them. The CDR3 consists of 14 residues. Per germline, CDR1 SGHRS and CDR2 YFSETQ. The CDR3 loop reads CASSPDSSNQPQHF. In nucleotides, the CDR3 is TGCGCCAGCAGCCCAGACAGTAGCAATCAGCCCCAGCATTTT.

The J gene is TRBJ1-2, the V gene TRBV10-1; D gene ambiguous. Germline-derived CDR1 and CDR2 are WNHNN and SYGVQD (reference sequence). Trimming pared 8 bases from V and 4 bases from J, leaving 20 bases between. This CDR3 region has 15 residues. CDR3 coding DNA: TGCGCCAGCCTCGCCCTTGCGGGCCCCGTCTATGGCTACACCTTC. This translates into CASLALAGPVYGYTF.

This chain uses TRBV5-4 with TRBJ2-1; D might be TRBD2 (8 bases). Between the trimmed V and J ends, which lost 4 bases and 8 bases, there was a span of 19 bases. The CDR3 runs 15 residues. CDR1 is SGHNT and CDR2 is YYREEE in the germline V gene (reference sequence). The CDR3 is CASSPGLGTEHEQFF. CDR3 in DNA: TGTGCCAGCAGCCCGGGACTAGGGACAGAACATGAGCAGTTCTTC.

CDR3 in amino acids: CASSLTSTGGNGYEQYF. DNA of the CDR3: TGTGCCAGCAGCTTAACGTCGACAGGGGGCAATGGATACGAGCAGTACTTC. This chain uses TRBV7-2 with TRBJ2-7; 10 bases are a match to TRBD1. V trimming: 2 bases; J trimming: 4 bases; junction bases outside the gene matches: 11. The CDR3 consists of 17 residues. The germline V gene has CDR1 SGHTA and CDR2 FQGNSA.

The chain carries TRBV28 and TRBJ2-7, with 10 bases matching TRBD2. V shed 8 bases, J shed 2 bases, and the junction held 3 bases outside the gene matches. The CDR3 is 13 residues long. CDR1 MDHEN and CDR2 SYDVKM come from the germline V gene. The CDR3 sequence: CASHSGRTYEQYF. Written as DNA, the CDR3 is TGTGCCAGCCATAGCGGGAGGACCTACGAGCAGTACTTC.

V gene TRBV19 combines with J gene TRBJ1-6; 7 bases fit TRBD1. The ends lost 11 bases at V and 5 bases at J; junction bases unmatched: 3. The CDR3 spans 12 residues. The germline CDR1 and CDR2 sequences are LNHDA and SQIVND (reference sequence). The CDR3 protein is CAGGGNNSPLHF. CDR3 DNA: TGTGCCGGAGGGGGCAATAATTCACCCCTCCACTTT.

The chain links TRBV25-1 to TRBJ1-3; the D is unclear. Per the germline V gene, CDR1 is MGHDK and CDR2 is SYGVNS. This CDR3 is 13 amino acids long. Trimming stripped 6 bases from V and 0 bases from J, with 6 bases between. In DNA, the CDR3 is TGTGCCAGCAGACTAAGCTCTGGAAACACCATATATTTT. Translating gives CASRLSSGNTIYF.

This rearrangement joins TRBV19 to TRBJ2-3; D is possibly TRBD2 (6 bases). Germline V CDR1 and CDR2: LNHDA, SQIVND (reference sequence). The CDR3 has 13 residues. Trimming pared 6 bases from V and 2 bases from J, leaving 9 bases between. CDR3 sequence reads: CASSRGFTDTQYF. The CDR3 DNA sequence: TGTGCCAGTAGCCGGGGGTTCACAGATACGCAGTATTTT.

The V gene is TRBV6-5, the J gene TRBJ1-6; 8 bases line up with TRBD1. This CDR3 spans 16 amino acids. In germline, CDR1 is MNHEY, CDR2 SVGAGI. The ends lost 0 bases at V and 5 bases at J; junction bases unmatched: 3. CDR3 in amino acids: CASSYSVDRDNSPLHF. In nucleotides, the CDR3 is TGTGCCAGCAGTTACTCCGTGGACAGGGATAATTCACCCCTCCACTTT.

This clone was found once. The V and J genes are TRBV19 and TRBJ2-6; D may be TRBD1 or TRBD2 (6 bases each). Between the trimmed V and J ends, which lost 6 bases and 0 bases, there was a span of 18 bases. Germline V gene data show CDR1 as LNHDA and CDR2 as SQIVND (reference sequence). This CDR3 region has 18 residues. The CDR3 spells CASRTRGGRFSGANVLTF. DNA for the CDR3: TGTGCCAGTAGAACCCGAGGGGGGCGTTTCTCTGGGGCCAACGTCCTGACTTTC.